The 6 T cell receptor beta chains in this list originate from one sample, sequenced in a study of vaccination and CD4 T cells after COVID-19. The treatment here: roughly nine-day PBMC culture with coronavirus spike peptide pools or control peptides (ViraFEST assay). The antigens for these receptors are not known. Scientists ran DNA taken from cultured CD4+ T cells through the Oncomine TCR Beta short-read assay for sequencing. TCRdb passed the PCR reads through MiXCR, listing each CDR3 protein once. Of about 17,000 distinct CDR3 sequences in the sample, 48% were seen once. This sample comprised CD4+ T cells from blood, cultured in vitro, obtained before SARS-CoV-2 vaccination. These TCRs come from a human donor who had recovered from COVID-19.

The rearrangement joins TRBV20-1 to TRBJ1-5, with D possibly matching TRBD1 (5 bases). The CDR3 length is 13 residues. Germline V gene data show CDR1 as DFQATT and CDR2 as SNEGSKA (reference sequence). Between the trimmed V and J ends, which lost 3 bases and 1 base, there was a span of 7 bases. The CDR3 spells CSASGGSNQPQHF. In DNA form, the CDR3 reads TGCAGTGCTAGTGGGGGAAGCAATCAGCCCCAGCATTTT.

The V call is TRBV6-2 or TRBV6-3, the J call TRBJ2-1, with D unclear. CDR3 size: 11 residues. The germline gives CDR1 MNHEY, CDR2 SVGEGT. Trimming removed 7 bases at V and 4 bases at J, with 5 bases between. The CDR3: CASTQYNEQFF. The CDR3 DNA reads TGTGCCAGCACCCAATACAATGAGCAGTTCTTC.

Only a few counts were recorded for this clonotype. This sequence joins TRBV19 and TRBJ1-5, with a weak D call TRBD1 (5 bases). Germline CDR1 and CDR2: LNHDA and SQIVND (reference sequence). V lost 3 bases and J lost 4, with 13 bases in between. The CDR3 sequence is 15 residues long. The CDR3 reads CASSISQVTNQPQHF. The CDR3 DNA is TGTGCCAGTAGTATTTCACAGGTAACAAATCAGCCCCAGCATTTT.

CDR3 protein: CATRGTSGGGTDTQYF. DNA of the CDR3: TGTGCCACCAGGGGGACTAGCGGGGGCGGAACAGATACGCAGTATTTT. The rearrangement uses TRBV15 and TRBJ2-3; 14 bases align to TRBD2. Germline lookup yields CDR1 LNHNV and CDR2 YYDKDF (reference sequence). The CDR3 runs 16 residues. Unmatched junction bases numbered 5, after V lost 6 bases and J lost 3 bases.

J is TRBJ2-1 and V is TRBV7-9, with TRBD2 matching over 10 bases. The V gene end was trimmed by 1 base and the J gene end by 5 bases; junction bases not matched to a gene: 8. The CDR3 runs to 17 residues. The germline CDR1 and CDR2 sequences are SEHNR and FQNEAQ (reference sequence). The CDR3 reads CASSLDRSSGGNNEQFF. The DNA of the CDR3 is TGTGCCAGCAGCTTAGATCGGTCTAGCGGGGGAAACAATGAGCAGTTCTTC.

V usage is TRBV20-1 and J usage is TRBJ2-5; D call uncertain. The CDR3 loop spans 11 amino acids. V lost 5 bases to trimming and J lost 2 bases, with 6 bases between them. Germline-derived CDR1 and CDR2 are DFQATT and SNEGSKA (reference sequence). CDR3 protein: CSAPPQETQYF. As DNA, the CDR3 is TGCAGTGCTCCCCCGCAAGAGACCCAGTACTTC.